The rows below give T cell receptor beta chains drawn from one sample of a study of Ad26.COV2.S vaccination and SARS-CoV-2 variants. Clones were sequenced by immunoSEQ multiplex PCR, and TCRdb holds only the in-frame ones, with some missing. The table shows roughly 320,000 clones, with about 82% occurring only once. This material consisted of peripheral blood, taken in a trial of Ad26.COV2.S vaccine versus placebo. Every receptor here comes from a person between 18 and 65 years old who received the Ad26.COV2.S COVID-19 vaccine or a placebo. CDR3s include the opening cysteine and the closing phenylalanine or tryptophan. The D gene is left open where the match is weak. Clone size is shown for a subset of rows, as once, few, many or a class of expanded clone.

J	size	D	V	DNA	CDR3
TRBJ1-5	.	.	TRBV18	TGTGCCAGCTCACCGGGGCAGGGAAATCAGCCCCAGCATTTT	CASSPGQGNQPQHF
TRBJ2-3	.	.	TRBV7-2	TGTGCCACTACGGTCGGGGTAGATACGCAGTATTTT	CATTVGVDTQYF
TRBJ1-1	.	.	TRBV3-1/TRBV3-2	TGTGCCAGCAGCCCCCCGTGGAGGAACACTGAAGCTTTCTTT	CASSPPWRNTEAFF
TRBJ1-1	.	.	TRBV7-2	TGTGCCAGCAGCTTCCAAGACAGGAACACTGAAGCTTTCTTT	CASSFQDRNTEAFF
TRBJ2-5	.	TRBD1	TRBV10-3	TGTGCCATCAGAGGACAGGGGGGGTTAGAGACCCAGTACTTC	CAIRGQGGLETQYF
TRBJ2-1	.	.	TRBV3-1/TRBV3-2	TGTGCCAGCAGCCAAGGTAAGAGCTCCTACAATGAGCAGTTCTTC	CASSQGKSSYNEQFF
TRBJ2-6	.	.	TRBV2	TGTGCCAGCAGTGGGGTGAACTCTGGGGCCAACGTCCTGACTTTC	CASSGVNSGANVLTF
TRBJ2-1	.	TRBD2	TRBV9	TGTGCCAGCAGCGCCCACCTTTCTAGCGGGGGGGCCAATGAGCAGTTCTTC	CASSAHLSSGGANEQFF
TRBJ2-3	.	.	TRBV30	TGTGCCTGGAGTGTGCTCCGATCAAGGAAGACAGATACGCAGTATTTT	CAWSVLRSRKTDTQYF
TRBJ1-1	.	TRBD1	TRBV7-9	TGTGCCAGCAGCTTGACAGGGTCCCCGAACACTGAAGCTTTCTTT	CASSLTGSPNTEAFF
TRBJ2-1	.	.	TRBV7-9	TGTGCCAGCAGCCCCCCACCCGGATACAATGAGCAGTTCTTC	CASSPPPGYNEQFF
TRBJ1-1	.	.	TRBV6-4	TGTGCCAGCAGTGACCGGTTACGATGGTCGGGCTCCCGGTGGGACACTGAAGCTTTCTTT	CASSDRLRWSGSRWDTEAFF
TRBJ2-5	.	.	TRBV25-1	TGTGCCAGCAGTGACTTAGGCCGAGAGACCCAGTACTTC	CASSDLGRETQYF
TRBJ2-1	.	.	TRBV11-2	TGTGCCAGCCGTAAAATAGGAAGGCCCAGTAGTGAGCAGTTCTTC	CASRKIGRPSSEQFF
TRBJ1-2	.	.	TRBV2	TGTGCCAGCAGTCCGGGATGGGTACAACATGGCTACACCTTC	CASSPGWVQHGYTF
TRBJ2-5	.	.	TRBV19	TGTGCCAGTAGTACCTCTAGCGCAGAGACCCAGTACTTC	CASSTSSAETQYF
TRBJ2-7	.	.	TRBV7-2	TGTGCCAGCAGCTTGGGGCAGGGCCTCTCCTACGAGCAGTACTTC	CASSLGQGLSYEQYF
TRBJ2-2	.	TRBD2	TRBV30	TGTGCCTGTGACGGGGGGTCCCCCGGGGAGCTGTTTTTT	CACDGGSPGELFF
TRBJ1-1	.	.	TRBV7-8	TGTGCCAGCAGCTTAGGCGGTCGCACTGAAGCTTTCTTT	CASSLGGRTEAFF
TRBJ1-5	.	TRBD1	TRBV29-1	TGCAGCGTAGACAGGGGCCATTTTAGCAATCAGCCCCAGCATTTT	CSVDRGHFSNQPQHF
TRBJ1-1	once	.	TRBV7-2	TGTGCCAGCACCCCACAGGTTACTAACACTGAAGCTTTCTTT	CASTPQVTNTEAFF
TRBJ2-3	.	TRBD1	TRBV6-2/TRBV6-3	TGTGCCAGCAGTAACACCTTAGGGGGCAGCACCACAGATACGCAGTATTTT	CASSNTLGGSTTDTQYF
TRBJ2-3	once	.	TRBV9	TGTGCCAGCGGAGGGCCAGATACGCAGTATTTT	CASGGPDTQYF
TRBJ1-2	.	TRBD1	TRBV5-4	TGTGCCAGCAGCACCACAGGGGGCGCGGGGATTAACTATGGCTACACCTTC	CASSTTGGAGINYGYTF
TRBJ1-1	.	.	TRBV19	TGTGCCAGTAGTATAGGGAGGCGGGCCGCGAACACTGAAGCTTTCTTT	CASSIGRRAANTEAFF
TRBJ2-3	.	.	TRBV11-2	TGTGCCAGCAGCCCGGGGAGCGGACGCACAGATACGCAGTATTTT	CASSPGSGRTDTQYF